The following is a T cell receptor (beta chain) sequence with its context. What it recognizes is unknown. The data were taken from a study of cytomegalovirus exposure and HLA in healthy donors. CDR1 and CDR2 from the germline V gene are SGHDT and YYEEEE. V was cut by 1 base and J by 0 bases, with 4 bases left in between. This CDR3 is built from 13 residues. Both 60 Vbeta primers and 13 Jbeta primers went into the PCR. The data were produced by immunoSEQ multiplex PCR, yet TCRdb's version contains in-frame clones alone and is incomplete. The data contain some 180,000 clones, around 78% of them singletons. Study conclusions and caveats: The likely explanation for a cluster of highly shared sequence variants was sequencing artifact. TRBV6-2, TRBV6-3 and some other V segments were excluded as indistinguishable.

The sample taken for sequencing was PBMCs. V usage is TRBV5-6 and J usage is TRBJ1-1, with D unresolved. This TCR derives from a woman in her thirties in good health and CMV-seropositive. Here the CDR3 DNA reads TGTGCCAGCAGCTTGAGCATGAACACTGAAGCTTTCTTT. The encoded protein is CASSLSMNTEAFF. Full variable domain (outside the CDR3, taken from reference TRBV5-6 and TRBJ1-1): DAGVTQSPTHLIKTRGQQVTLRCSPKSGHDTVSWYQQALGQGPQFIFQYYEEEERQRGNFPDRFSGHQFPNYSSELNVNALLLGDSALYLCASSLSMNTEAFFGQGTRLTVV.